This T cell receptor beta chain comes out of a study of Ad26.COV2.S vaccination and SARS-CoV-2 variants. Study-wide background: It was the COV1001 Ad26.COV2.S trial arm that included the donor. Participants got Ad26.COV2.S intramuscularly, once or twice 56 days apart. Study conclusions and caveats: People who got the vaccine had more spike-specific TCR breadth than people who got placebo. Vaccinated and placebo-treated recipients had similar non-spike TCR breadth.

Treatment of the sample: about 20 received Ad26.COV2.S at low or high dose, single or two shots; about 5 received placebo; per-sample allocation not given. Day 63 after the first vaccine or placebo injection was the time point for sampling. Looked up from germline, CDR1 is SNHLY and CDR2 is FYNNEI. The CDR3 runs to 14 residues. The V and J ends lost 8 bases and 6 bases, in that order; junction bases with no gene match: 9. This table comes from immunoSEQ multiplex PCR, and its TCRdb copy is limited to in-frame clones, with some not included. The sample carries 450,000 to 550,000 clones, approximately 92% recorded once. Notes on this clone: Its antigen is undetermined.

Sequenced here: peripheral blood, sampled in a trial of Ad26.COV2.S vaccine versus placebo. This receptor was taken from a person between 18 and 59 years old who received the Ad26.COV2.S COVID-19 vaccine or a placebo. The J gene is TRBJ2-7, the V gene TRBV2, with 11 nucleotides matching TRBD2. The CDR3 sequence is CASLFSGTSGEQYV. The CDR3, as DNA: TGTGCCAGCTTATTTTCCGGGACTAGCGGCGAGCAGTACGTC.